The 8 T cell receptor beta chains below all came from one sample that was sequenced in a study of beta chain features in type 1 diabetes. Every isolated RNA sample was fully reverse transcribed, so sequencing captured expressed TCRB transcripts. Libraries were prepared by immunoSEQ multiplex PCR; TCRdb keeps only in-frame clonotypes and omits some of them. The repertoire holds some 660,000 clones, over 13% seen once, with just under 0.04% in the top ten. Study outcomes and limitations: For Type 1 diabetes patients, all four CD4+ subsets carried TCRB CDR3s that were moderately but significantly shorter.

For these receptors, no antigen is known. Sequences were obtained from naive CD4+ T cells from blood. These receptors were obtained from a man between 18 and 29 years old with type 1 diabetes.

This clone was observed a handful of times. The genes are TRBV5-4 and TRBJ2-3; D is perhaps TRBD2 (6 bases). Trimming left V 6 bases short and J 9 bases short, with 23 bases between. The CDR3 consists of 15 residues. CDR1 is SGHNT, CDR2 YYREEE, per germline (reference sequence). CDR3 protein: CASKAGIDNPGTQYF. The CDR3 DNA reads TGTGCCAGCAAGGCGGGGATTGACAACCCGGGAACGCAGTATTTT. Using reference TRBV5-4 and TRBJ2-3 for the parts outside the CDR3, the full variable domain is ETGVTQSPTHLIKTRGQQVTLRCSSQSGHNTVSWYQQALGQGPQFIFQYYREEENGRGNFPPRFSGLQFPNYSSELNVNALELDDSALYLCASKAGIDNPGTQYFGPGTRLTVL.

There are many counts of this clone. The V call is TRBV2, the J call TRBJ2-1, with 7 bases fitting TRBD2. J was trimmed by 6 bases and V by 3 bases; bases with no gene match: 8. Germline-derived CDR1 and CDR2 are SNHLY and FYNNEI. The CDR3 consists of 15 residues. The chain's CDR3 is CASSDKASGINEQFF. The CDR3 coding sequence is TGTGCCAGCAGTGATAAGGCTAGCGGAATCAATGAGCAGTTCTTC.

The gene calls are TRBV29-1 and TRBJ1-1; maybe TRBD1 (5 bases). The CDR3 contains 16 residues. V was trimmed by 0 bases and J by 1 base, leaving 15 bases between them. The germline V gene encodes CDR1 SQVTM and CDR2 ANQGSEA. CDR3: CSVEERRWQGNTEAFF. The CDR3 nucleotides are TGCAGCGTTGAAGAAAGAAGATGGCAGGGGAACACTGAAGCTTTCTTT. Full variable domain (rest looked up from reference TRBV29-1 and TRBJ1-1): SAVISQKPSRDICQRGTSLTIQCQVDSQVTMMFWYRQQPGQSLTLIATANQGSEATYESGFVIDKFPISRPNLTFSTLTVSNMSPEDSSIYLCSVEERRWQGNTEAFFGQGTRLTVV.

The chain carries TRBV28 and TRBJ2-7, with D possibly being TRBD1 (5 bases). Germline V gene lookup returns CDR1 MDHEN and CDR2 SYDVKM. With 5 bases removed from V and 3 bases from J, the gap between germline ends came to 8 bases. There are 12 residues in the CDR3. The CDR3 spells CASSNQGYEQYF. The CDR3 DNA sequence: TGTGCCAGCAGTAACCAGGGCTACGAGCAGTACTTC.

The V gene is TRBV6-6, the J gene TRBJ1-1; D is undetermined. This CDR3 is 10 amino acids long. V lost 6 bases to trimming and J lost 5 bases, with 4 bases between them. Looked up from germline, CDR1 is MNHNY and CDR2 is SVGAGI (reference sequence). This CDR3 is CASRGTEAFF. The CDR3 DNA reads as TGTGCCAGCAGGGGAACTGAAGCTTTCTTT.

This clone has just a few counts. The rearrangement joins TRBV9 to TRBJ1-2; maybe TRBD1 (5 bases). Deletions cut 3 bases from V and 6 bases from J, with 15 bases between. Germline values: CDR1 SGDLS, CDR2 YYNGEE. The CDR3 covers 14 residues. Here the CDR3 reads CASSEKGTGHGYTF. The CDR3 region has the DNA TGTGCCAGCAGCGAGAAAGGGACTGGTCATGGCTACACCTTC.

The chain has TRBV9 and TRBJ2-1; the match to TRBD1 covers 10 bases. CDR1 SGDLS and CDR2 YYNGEE come from the germline V gene. Germline trimming cut 0 bases from V and 7 bases from J; bases unmatched to any gene: 4. This CDR3 region has 15 residues. The CDR3 spells CASSVGQGAQNEQFF. The CDR3 region has the DNA TGTGCCAGCAGCGTAGGACAGGGGGCGCAAAATGAGCAGTTCTTC. The variable domain in full, with the rest retrieved from reference TRBV9 and TRBJ2-1, is DSGVTQTPKHLITATGQRVTLRCSPRSGDLSVYWYQQSLDQGLQFLIQYYNGEERAKGNILERFSAQQFPDLHSELNLSSLELGDSALYFCASSVGQGAQNEQFFGPGTRLTVL.

This clone was recorded a few times. V usage is TRBV11-2 and J usage is TRBJ2-1; D is perhaps TRBD1 (5 bases). V lost 5 bases and J 9 bases, leaving 14 bases between the germline ends. The CDR3 totals 13 residues. Germline V gene sequence: CDR1 SGHAT, CDR2 FQNNGV. CDR3 sequence: CASSRKLTAEQFF. The CDR3 DNA reads TGTGCCAGCAGCAGGAAGCTGACAGCTGAGCAGTTCTTC.